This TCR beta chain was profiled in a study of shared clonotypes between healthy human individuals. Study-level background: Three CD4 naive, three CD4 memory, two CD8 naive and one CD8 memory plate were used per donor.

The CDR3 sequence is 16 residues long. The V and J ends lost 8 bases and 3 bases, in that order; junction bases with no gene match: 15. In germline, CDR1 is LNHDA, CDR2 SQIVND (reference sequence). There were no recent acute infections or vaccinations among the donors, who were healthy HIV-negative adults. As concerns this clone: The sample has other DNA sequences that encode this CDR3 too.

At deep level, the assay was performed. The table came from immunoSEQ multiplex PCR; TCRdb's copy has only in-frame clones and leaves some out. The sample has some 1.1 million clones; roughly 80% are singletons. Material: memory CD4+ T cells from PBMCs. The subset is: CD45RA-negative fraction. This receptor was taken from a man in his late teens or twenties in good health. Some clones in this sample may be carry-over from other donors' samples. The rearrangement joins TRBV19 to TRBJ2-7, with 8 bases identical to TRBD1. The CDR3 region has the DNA TGTGCCAGTGGCCGGGACAGGTCTGTACCATTCTACGAGCAGTACTTC. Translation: CASGRDRSVPFYEQYF.